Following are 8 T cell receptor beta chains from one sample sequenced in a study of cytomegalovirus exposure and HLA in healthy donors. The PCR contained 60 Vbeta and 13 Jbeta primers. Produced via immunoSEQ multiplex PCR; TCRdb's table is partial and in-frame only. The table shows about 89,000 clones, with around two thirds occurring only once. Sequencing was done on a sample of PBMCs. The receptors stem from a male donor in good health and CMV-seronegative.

The CDR3 is CASTAPSGGGYNEQFF. CDR3 sequence (DNA): TGTGCCAGCACCGCACCAAGCGGGGGGGGATACAATGAGCAGTTCTTC. The chain combines TRBV27 with TRBJ2-1; 10 nucleotides match TRBD2. The germline gives CDR1 MNHEY, CDR2 SMNVEV (reference sequence). The CDR3 runs 16 residues. Trimming took 7 bases from V and 4 from J; bases not matched to a gene: 10.

CDR3 sequence: CASSSRDRGTNLPAAEAFF. The DNA for the CDR3 is TGTGCCAGCAGCAGCCGGGACAGGGGGACGAATCTCCCCGCGGCTGAAGCTTTCTTT. The chain joins TRBV9 to TRBJ1-1, with TRBD1 identical over 11 bases. J lost 6 bases, V lost 4 bases, and 20 bases had no gene match. This CDR3 is built from 19 residues. From germline, CDR1 is SGDLS and CDR2 YYNGEE.

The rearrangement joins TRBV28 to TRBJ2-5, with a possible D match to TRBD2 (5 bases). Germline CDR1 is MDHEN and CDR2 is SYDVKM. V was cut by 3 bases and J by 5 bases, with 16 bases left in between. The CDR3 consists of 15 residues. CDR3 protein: CASSFNGERRETQYF. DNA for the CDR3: TGTGCCAGCAGTTTTAATGGGGAGCGGAGGGAGACCCAGTACTTC.

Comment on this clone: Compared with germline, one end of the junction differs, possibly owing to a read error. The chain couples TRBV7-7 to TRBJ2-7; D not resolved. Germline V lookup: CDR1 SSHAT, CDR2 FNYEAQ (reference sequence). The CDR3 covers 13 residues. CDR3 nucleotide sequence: TGTGCTAGCAGCTTAGTATTTCGCGGCGAGCAGTACTTC. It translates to CASSLVFRGEQYF.

The CDR3 bases are TGCGCCAGCAGCCAGCCGACTAGCGGGATAGAAGGTGAGCAGTTCTTC. This gives the protein CASSQPTSGIEGEQFF. This chain connects TRBV4-1 to TRBJ2-1, with 11 bases matching TRBD2. This CDR3 is 16 amino acids long. Germline lookup yields CDR1 MGHRA and CDR2 YSYEKL. V dropped 3 bases and J dropped 9; count of bases not matched to a gene: 10.

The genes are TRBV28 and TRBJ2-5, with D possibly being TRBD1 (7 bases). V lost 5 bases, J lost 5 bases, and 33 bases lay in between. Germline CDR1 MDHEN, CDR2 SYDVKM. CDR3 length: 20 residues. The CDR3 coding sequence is TGTGCCAGCAGTAAAACGTTGCCGGAGACAGGGACTCGGTGGAGGGAGACCCAGTACTTC. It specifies CASSKTLPETGTRWRETQYF.

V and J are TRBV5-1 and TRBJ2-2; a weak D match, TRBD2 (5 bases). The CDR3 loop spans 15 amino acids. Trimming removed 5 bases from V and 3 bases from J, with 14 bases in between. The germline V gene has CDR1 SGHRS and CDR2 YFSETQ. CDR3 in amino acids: CASSLTTADTGELFF. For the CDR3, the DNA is TGCGCCAGCAGTTTGACTACGGCTGACACCGGGGAGCTGTTTTTT.

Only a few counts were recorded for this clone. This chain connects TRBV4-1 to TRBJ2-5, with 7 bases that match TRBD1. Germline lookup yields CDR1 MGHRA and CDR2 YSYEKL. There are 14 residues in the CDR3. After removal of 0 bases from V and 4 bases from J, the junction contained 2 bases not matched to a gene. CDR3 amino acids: CASSQDDRAETQYF. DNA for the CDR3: TGCGCCAGCAGCCAAGATGACAGGGCAGAGACCCAGTACTTC.